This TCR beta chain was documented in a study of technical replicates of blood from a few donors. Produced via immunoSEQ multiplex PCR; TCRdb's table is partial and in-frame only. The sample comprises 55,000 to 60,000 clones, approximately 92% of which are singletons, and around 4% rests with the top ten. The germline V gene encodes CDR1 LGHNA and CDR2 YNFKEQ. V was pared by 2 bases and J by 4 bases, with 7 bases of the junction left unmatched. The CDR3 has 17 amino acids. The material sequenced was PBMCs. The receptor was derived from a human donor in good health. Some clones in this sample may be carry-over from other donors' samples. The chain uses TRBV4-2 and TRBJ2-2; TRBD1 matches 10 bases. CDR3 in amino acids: CASSQMGQGLGTGELFF. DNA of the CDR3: TGTGCCAGCAGCCAAATGGGACAGGGGCTTGGCACCGGGGAGCTGTTTTTT.